These 5 T cell receptor beta chains were sequenced from one sample in a study of blood T cell repertoires in COVID-19. Clones were sequenced by immunoSEQ multiplex PCR, and TCRdb holds only the in-frame ones, with some missing. Here the sample spans about 120,000 clones, more than 75% being singletons. Sequenced material: peripheral blood. The receptors shown here come from a man in his fifties or sixties with acute or convalescent COVID-19.

The rearrangement uses TRBV5-4 and TRBJ2-1; D is undetermined. CDR3 size: 14 residues. V lost 2 bases and J lost 7, with 13 bases in between. Germline CDR1 SGHNT, CDR2 YYREEE (reference sequence). CDR3 in DNA: TGTGCCAGCAGCTTCCCTGGAGTAGGAAATGAGCAGTTCTTC. This sequence encodes CASSFPGVGNEQFF.

This clone was seen a single time. The genes are TRBV7-9 and TRBJ2-4; a possible D gene is TRBD1 (6 bases). The CDR3 consists of 12 residues. V was cut by 4 bases and J by 8 bases, with 9 bases left in between. Germline loops: CDR1 SEHNR, CDR2 FQNEAQ (reference sequence). CDR3 nucleotides: TGTGCCAGCAGCTCCGAGGGGGACATTCAGTACTTC. Protein: CASSSEGDIQYF.

This clone was seen only once. The chain couples TRBV6-5 to TRBJ2-5; no clear D. Germline assignment: CDR1 MNHEY and CDR2 SVGAGI. Trimming stripped 5 bases from V and 5 bases from J, with 6 bases between. The CDR3 covers 11 residues. The CDR3 bases are TGTGCCAGCAGTCAGGCGGAGACCCAGTACTTC. Amino acids: CASSQAETQYF.

This rearrangement joins TRBV7-2 to TRBJ2-3, with TRBD2 matching over 15 bases. J lost 4 bases, V lost 2 bases, and 7 bases had no gene match. The germline gives CDR1 SGHTA, CDR2 FQGNSA. This CDR3 is 18 amino acids long. CDR3: CASSLRGTSGRIADTQYF. CDR3 sequence (DNA): TGTGCCAGCAGCTTAAGGGGGACTAGCGGGAGGATTGCAGATACGCAGTATTTT.

This chain links TRBV19 with TRBJ1-1; no clear D. Germline lookup yields CDR1 LNHDA and CDR2 SQIVND (reference sequence). V lost 4 bases and J lost 1, with 10 bases in between. The CDR3 runs 14 residues. The CDR3 nucleotides read TGTGCCAGTAGTACCCGGGGAGGGAACACTGAAGCTTTCTTT. Translating it yields CASSTRGGNTEAFF.